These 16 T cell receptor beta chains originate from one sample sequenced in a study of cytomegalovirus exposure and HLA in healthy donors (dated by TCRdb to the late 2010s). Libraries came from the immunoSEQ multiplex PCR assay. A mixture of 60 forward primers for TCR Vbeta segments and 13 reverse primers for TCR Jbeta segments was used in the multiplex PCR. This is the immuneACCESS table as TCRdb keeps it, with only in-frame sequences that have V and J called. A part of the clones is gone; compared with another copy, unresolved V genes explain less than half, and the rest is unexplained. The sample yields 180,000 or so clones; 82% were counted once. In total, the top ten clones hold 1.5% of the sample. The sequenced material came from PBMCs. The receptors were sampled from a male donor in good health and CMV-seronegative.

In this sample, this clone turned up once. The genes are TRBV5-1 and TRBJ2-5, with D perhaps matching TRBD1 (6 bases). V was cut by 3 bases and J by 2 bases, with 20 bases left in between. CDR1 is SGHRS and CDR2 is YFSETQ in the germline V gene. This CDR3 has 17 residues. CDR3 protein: CASSYSTGTSYQETQYF. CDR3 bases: TGCGCCAGCAGCTATTCTACAGGGACGAGCTATCAAGAGACCCAGTACTTC.

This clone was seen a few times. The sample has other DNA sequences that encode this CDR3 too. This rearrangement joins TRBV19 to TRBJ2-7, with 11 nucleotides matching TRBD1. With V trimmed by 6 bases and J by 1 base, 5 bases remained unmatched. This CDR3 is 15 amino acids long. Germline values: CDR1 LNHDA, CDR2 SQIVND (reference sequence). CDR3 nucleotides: TGTGCCAGTAGCTTCGGGACAGGGGGGTCCTACGAGCAGTACTTC. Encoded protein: CASSFGTGGSYEQYF.

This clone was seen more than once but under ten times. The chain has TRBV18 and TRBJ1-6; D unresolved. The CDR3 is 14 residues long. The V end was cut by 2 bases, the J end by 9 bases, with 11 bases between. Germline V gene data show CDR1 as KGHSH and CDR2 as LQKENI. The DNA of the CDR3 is TGTGCCAGCTCACCATCGGCGGCAGCTTCACCCCTCCACTTT. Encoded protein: CASSPSAAASPLHF. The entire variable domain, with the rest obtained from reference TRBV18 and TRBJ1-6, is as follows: NAGVMQNPRHLVRRRGQEARLRCSPMKGHSHVYWYRQLPEEGLKFMVYLQKENIIDESGMPKERFSAEFPKEGPSILRIQQVVRGDSAAYFCASSPSAAASPLHFGNGTRLTVT.

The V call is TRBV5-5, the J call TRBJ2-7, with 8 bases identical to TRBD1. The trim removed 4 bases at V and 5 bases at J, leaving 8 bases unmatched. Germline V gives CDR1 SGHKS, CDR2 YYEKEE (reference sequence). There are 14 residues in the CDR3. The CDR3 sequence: CASSRGQGADEQYF. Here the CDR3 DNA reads TGTGCCAGCAGCCGAGGGCAGGGGGCAGACGAGCAGTACTTC.

The CDR3 DNA follows: TGTGCCAGCAGTGAAAGGGGAGACGTAGGGGGCGGCTACACCTTC. Its protein is CASSERGDVGGGYTF. The rearrangement uses TRBV6-1 and TRBJ1-2, with TRBD1 matching 7 bases. The CDR3 has 15 amino acids. With 2 bases clipped from V and 8 bases from J, the junction kept 11 bases outside the gene matches. Germline V gene sequence: CDR1 MNHNS, CDR2 SASEGT.

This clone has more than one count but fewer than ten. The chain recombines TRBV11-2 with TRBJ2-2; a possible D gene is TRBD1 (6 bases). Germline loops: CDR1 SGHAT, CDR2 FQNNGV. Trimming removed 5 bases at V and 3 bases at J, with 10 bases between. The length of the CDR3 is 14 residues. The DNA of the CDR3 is TGTGCCAGCAGCACACAGGGTTACACCGGGGAGCTGTTTTTT. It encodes CASSTQGYTGELFF.

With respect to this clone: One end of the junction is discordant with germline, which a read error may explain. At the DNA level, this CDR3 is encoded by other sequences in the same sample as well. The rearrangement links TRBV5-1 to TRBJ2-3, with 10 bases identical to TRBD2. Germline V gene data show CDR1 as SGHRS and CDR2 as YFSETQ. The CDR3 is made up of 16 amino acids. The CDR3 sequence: CASTRGGLAVTDTQYF. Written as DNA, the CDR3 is TGCGCCAGCACACGGGGTGGACTAGCGGTCACAGATACGCAATATTTT.

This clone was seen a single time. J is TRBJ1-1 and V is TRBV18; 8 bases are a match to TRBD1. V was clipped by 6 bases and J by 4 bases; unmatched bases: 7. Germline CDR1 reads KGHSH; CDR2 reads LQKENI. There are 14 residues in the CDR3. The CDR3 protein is CASSPDRARTEAFF. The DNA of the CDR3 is TGTGCCAGCTCCCCGGACAGGGCCCGCACTGAAGCTTTCTTT.

The CDR3 here is CASNWDRITDTQYF. Here the CDR3 DNA reads TGTGCCAGCAATTGGGACAGGATAACGGATACGCAGTATTTT. The V call is TRBV27, the J call TRBJ2-3; 8 bases line up with TRBD1. Per germline, CDR1 MNHEY and CDR2 SMNVEV (reference sequence). The CDR3 length is 14 residues. The trim removed 7 bases at V and 6 bases at J, leaving 9 bases unmatched.

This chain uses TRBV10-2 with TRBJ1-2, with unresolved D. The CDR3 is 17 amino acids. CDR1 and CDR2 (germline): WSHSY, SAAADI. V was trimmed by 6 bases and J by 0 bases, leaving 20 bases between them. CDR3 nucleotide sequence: TGCGCCAGCAGGCCCGCCCGCCTCGAGTCGTCTAACTATGGCTACACCTTC. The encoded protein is CASRPARLESSNYGYTF.

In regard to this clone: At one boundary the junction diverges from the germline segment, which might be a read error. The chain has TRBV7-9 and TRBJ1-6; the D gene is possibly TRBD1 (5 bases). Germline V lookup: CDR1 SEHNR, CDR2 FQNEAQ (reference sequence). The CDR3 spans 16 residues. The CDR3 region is CSSSSAQKRGNSPLHF. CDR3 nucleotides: TGTTCCAGCAGCTCCGCACAAAAAAGGGGCAATTCACCCCTCCACTTT.

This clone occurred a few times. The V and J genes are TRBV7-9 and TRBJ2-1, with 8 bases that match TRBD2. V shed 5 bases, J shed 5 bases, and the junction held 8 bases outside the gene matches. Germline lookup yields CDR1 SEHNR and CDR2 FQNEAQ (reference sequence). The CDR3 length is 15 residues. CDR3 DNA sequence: TGTGCCAGCAGCCCCGGTGATAGCGGGGACAATGAGCAGTTCTTC. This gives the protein CASSPGDSGDNEQFF.

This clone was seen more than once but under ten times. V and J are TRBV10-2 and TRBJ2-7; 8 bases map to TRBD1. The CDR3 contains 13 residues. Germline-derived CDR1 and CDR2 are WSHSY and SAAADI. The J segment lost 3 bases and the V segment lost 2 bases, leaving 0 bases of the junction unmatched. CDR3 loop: CASSEDRGYEQYF. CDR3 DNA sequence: TGCGCCAGCAGTGAGGACAGGGGCTACGAGCAGTACTTC.

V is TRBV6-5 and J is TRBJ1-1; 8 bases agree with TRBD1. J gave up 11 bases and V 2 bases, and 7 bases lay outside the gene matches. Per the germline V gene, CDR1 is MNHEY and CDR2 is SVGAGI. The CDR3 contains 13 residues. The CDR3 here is CASSYLKTGDAFF. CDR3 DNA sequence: TGTGCCAGCAGTTACCTCAAGACAGGGGACGCTTTCTTT.

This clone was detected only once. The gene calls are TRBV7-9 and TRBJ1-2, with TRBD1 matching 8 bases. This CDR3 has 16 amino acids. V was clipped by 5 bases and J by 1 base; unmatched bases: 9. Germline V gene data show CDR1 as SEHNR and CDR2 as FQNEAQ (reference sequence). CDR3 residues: CASSPLGGQGNYGYTF. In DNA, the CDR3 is TGTGCCAGCAGCCCATTAGGCGGACAGGGTAACTATGGCTACACCTTC.

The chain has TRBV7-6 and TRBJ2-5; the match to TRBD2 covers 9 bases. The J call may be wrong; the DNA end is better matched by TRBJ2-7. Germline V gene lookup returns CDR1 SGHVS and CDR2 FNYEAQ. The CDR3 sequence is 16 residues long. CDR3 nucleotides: TGTGCCAGCAGCTTAGTATGGCTAGCGGGGACCTACGAGCAGTACTTC. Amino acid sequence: CASSLVWLAGTYEQYF.